The 7 T cell receptor beta chains in this list originate from one sample, sequenced in a study of T cell repertoires in ileal Crohn's disease (dated by TCRdb to about 2019). Library generation was performed with the immunoSEQ multiplex PCR assay. TCRdb limited this immuneACCESS table to in-frame rearrangements with V and J called. A share of clones is missing; checked studies link under half to unresolved V genes, and the rest is unexplained. Recorded for this sample are about 14,000 clones; around 70% of them occurred a single time. The ten largest clones represent approximately 6% of the sample. The sequencing sample was made of ileal tissue. The origin of the receptors is an adult with Crohn's disease.

This clone is termed medium-sized. This sequence joins TRBV7-3 and TRBJ2-7; TRBD2 matches 8 bases. The trim removed 5 bases at V and 6 bases at J, leaving 12 bases unmatched. This CDR3 is built from 15 residues. Germline CDR1 is SGHTA and CDR2 is FQGTGA. CDR3 DNA sequence: TGTGCCAGCAGCCCCCATGCGGGGGGCCCTTCCGAGCAGTACTTC. It yields the protein CASSPHAGGPSEQYF.

This chain uses TRBV18 with TRBJ1-6; D remains unclear. Trimming took 2 bases from V and 8 from J, leaving 7 bases between them. The CDR3 has 13 residues. Germline-derived CDR1 and CDR2 are KGHSH and LQKENI. CDR3 coding DNA: TGTGCCAGCTCACCATCGGGAGATTCACCCCTCCACTTT. Its translation: CASSPSGDSPLHF.

V is TRBV2 and J is TRBJ2-4, with D possibly TRBD1 on 6 matching bases. Between the trimmed V and J ends, which lost 3 bases and 2 bases, there was a span of 14 bases. The CDR3 runs 16 residues. Germline lookup yields CDR1 SNHLY and CDR2 FYNNEI. CDR3 sequence (DNA): TGTGCCAGCAGTGAGGTTAGGGGGTTGACCAAAAACATTCAGTACTTC. Its translation is CASSEVRGLTKNIQYF. The variable domain in full, with the rest retrieved from reference TRBV2 and TRBJ2-4, is EPEVTQTPSHQVTQMGQEVILRCVPISNHLYFYWYRQILGQKVEFLVSFYNNEISEKSEIFDDQFSVERPDGSNFTLKIRSTKLEDSAMYFCASSEVRGLTKNIQYFGAGTRLSVL.

The chain couples TRBV10-2 to TRBJ1-2; the D gene is possibly TRBD1 (6 bases). CDR1 is WSHSY and CDR2 is SAAADI in the germline V gene. The CDR3 extends over 15 amino acids. The V gene lost 0 bases and the J gene lost 8 bases, with 16 bases spanning the gap. The CDR3 bases are TGCGCCAGCAGTGAGTCCAGTCCCGGGACATTGGGCTACACCTTC. Amino acid sequence: CASSESSPGTLGYTF.

The chain has TRBV5-1 and TRBJ2-3; 8 nucleotides agree with TRBD2. Germline V gene lookup returns CDR1 SGHRS and CDR2 YFSETQ. The CDR3 covers 16 residues. With V trimmed by 0 bases and J by 6 bases, 9 bases remained unmatched. The CDR3 DNA reads as TGCGCCAGCAGCTTGGGGGGACTAGATCTTTTTGATACGCAGTATTTT. It codes for CASSLGGLDLFDTQYF.

This clone was seen more than once but under ten times. V gene TRBV18 combines with J gene TRBJ2-7, with 10 bases that match TRBD1. After removal of 2 bases from V and 10 bases from J, the junction contained 17 bases not matched to a gene. The CDR3 contains 17 residues. Germline V gene sequence: CDR1 KGHSH, CDR2 LQKENI. The CDR3 loop reads CASSPKMGGTGALGQYF. CDR3 bases: TGTGCCAGCTCACCAAAAATGGGCGGGACAGGGGCCCTCGGACAGTACTTC.

The rearrangement joins TRBV2 to TRBJ2-7; unclear D gene. The CDR3 runs to 11 residues. V was trimmed by 7 bases and J by 3 bases, leaving 7 bases between them. Per germline, CDR1 SNHLY and CDR2 FYNNEI. Here the CDR3 reads CASTKGYEQYF. The DNA of the CDR3 is TGTGCCAGCACTAAGGGCTACGAGCAGTACTTC.